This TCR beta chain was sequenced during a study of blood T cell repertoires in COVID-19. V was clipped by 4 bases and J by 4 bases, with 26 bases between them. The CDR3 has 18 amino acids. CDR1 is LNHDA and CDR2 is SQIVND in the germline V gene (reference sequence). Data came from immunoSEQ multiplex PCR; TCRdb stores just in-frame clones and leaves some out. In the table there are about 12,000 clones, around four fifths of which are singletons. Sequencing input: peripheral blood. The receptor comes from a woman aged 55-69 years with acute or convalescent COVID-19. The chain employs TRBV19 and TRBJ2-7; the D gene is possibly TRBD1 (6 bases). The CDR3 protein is CASSNFGSIGQSSYEQYF. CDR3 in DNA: TGTGCCAGTAGTAACTTTGGGTCCATAGGACAGAGTTCTTACGAGCAGTACTTC.